The following is a T cell receptor beta chain sequence with its context. Libraries were prepared by immunoSEQ multiplex PCR; TCRdb keeps only in-frame clonotypes and omits some of them. The table records over 150,000 clones, roughly four fifths of them present only once. This sample was taken from a study of blood T cell repertoires in COVID-19. Background on the study: Collection of acute and convalescent COVID-19 samples took place in the United States, Italy and Spain.

Sequencing was carried out using peripheral blood. This receptor was taken from an elderly woman with acute or convalescent COVID-19.

CDR3 nucleotide sequence: TGCGCCAGCAGCACCGGACAGGGCTGGACTGAAGCTTTCTTT. Amino acids: CASSTGQGWTEAFF. The V call is TRBV5-1, the J call TRBJ1-1; 8 nucleotides agree with TRBD1. Germline assignment: CDR1 SGHRS and CDR2 YFSETQ. The V segment lost 4 bases and the J segment 5 bases; nucleotides outside the gene matches: 7. The length of the CDR3 is 14 residues.